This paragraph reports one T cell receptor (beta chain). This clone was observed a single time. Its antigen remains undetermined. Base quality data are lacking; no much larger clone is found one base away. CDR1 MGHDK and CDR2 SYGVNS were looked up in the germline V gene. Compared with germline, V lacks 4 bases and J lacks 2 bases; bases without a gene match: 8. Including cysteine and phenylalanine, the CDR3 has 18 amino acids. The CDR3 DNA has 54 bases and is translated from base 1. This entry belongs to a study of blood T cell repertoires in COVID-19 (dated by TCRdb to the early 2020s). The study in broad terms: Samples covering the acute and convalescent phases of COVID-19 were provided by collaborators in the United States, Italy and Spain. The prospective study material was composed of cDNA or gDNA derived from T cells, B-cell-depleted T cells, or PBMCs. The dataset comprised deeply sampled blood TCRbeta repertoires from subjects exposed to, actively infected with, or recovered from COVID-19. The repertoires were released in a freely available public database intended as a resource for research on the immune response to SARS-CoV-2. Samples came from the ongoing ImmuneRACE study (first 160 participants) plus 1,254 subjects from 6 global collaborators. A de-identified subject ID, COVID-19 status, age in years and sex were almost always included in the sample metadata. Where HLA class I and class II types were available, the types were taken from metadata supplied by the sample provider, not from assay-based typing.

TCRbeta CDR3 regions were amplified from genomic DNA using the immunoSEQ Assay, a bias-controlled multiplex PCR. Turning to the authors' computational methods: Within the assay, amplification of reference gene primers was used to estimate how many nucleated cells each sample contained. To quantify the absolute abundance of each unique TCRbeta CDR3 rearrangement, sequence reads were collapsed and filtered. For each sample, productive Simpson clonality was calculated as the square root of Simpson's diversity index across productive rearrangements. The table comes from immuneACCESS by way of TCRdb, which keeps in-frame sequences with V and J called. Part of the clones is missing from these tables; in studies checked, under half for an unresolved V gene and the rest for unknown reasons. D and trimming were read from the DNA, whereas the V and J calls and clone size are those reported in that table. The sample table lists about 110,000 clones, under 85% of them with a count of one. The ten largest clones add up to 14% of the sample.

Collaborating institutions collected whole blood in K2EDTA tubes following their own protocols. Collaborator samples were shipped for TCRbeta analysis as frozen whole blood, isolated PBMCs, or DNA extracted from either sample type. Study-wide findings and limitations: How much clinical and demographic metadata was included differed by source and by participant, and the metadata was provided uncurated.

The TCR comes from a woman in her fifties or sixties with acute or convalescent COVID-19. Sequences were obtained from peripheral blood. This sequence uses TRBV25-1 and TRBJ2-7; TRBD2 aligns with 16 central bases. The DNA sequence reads TGTGCCAGCAGTGGGGGGGGACTAGCGGGAGGGCGGACCTACGAGCAGTACTTC. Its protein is CASSGGGLAGGRTYEQYF.